This record covers a single TCR beta chain. The data were taken from a study of glioma-infiltrating T cells after dendritic cell vaccination. At the level of the study: Samples are from glioblastoma patients in Phase I and II dendritic cell vaccine trials.

V was pared by 4 bases and J by 2 bases, with 8 bases of the junction left unmatched. Germline loops: CDR1 SGHNT, CDR2 YYREEE (reference sequence). The CDR3 totals 15 residues. TCRdb keeps only in-frame clones here, not all; method: immunoSEQ multiplex PCR. The table has 20,000 to 30,000 clones, around nine tenths seen once. The time point here: after dendritic cell vaccination, including at tumor progression/relapse. Only patients with spare fresh-frozen tumor and over two years of follow-up were included. The chain has TRBV5-4 and TRBJ2-5; 7 nucleotides agree with TRBD1. The TCR originated in a human donor with glioblastoma. Sample: blood, taken after dendritic cell vaccination. CDR3 bases: TGTGCCAGCAGCGCACCGGGACAGAGACAAGAGACCCAGTACTTC. Translation gives CASSAPGQRQETQYF.